A single sample gave rise to the 7 T cell receptor beta chains below, sequenced in a study of control samples from healthy donors and cancer patients. Measured with immunoSEQ multiplex PCR; TCRdb has only the in-frame clones, and not every one. Of about 83,000 clones in the sample, 91% were seen once. Sequencing input: blood. These receptors were taken from a man in his fifties or sixties in good health.

The V call is TRBV3-1 (or the pseudogene TRBV3-2), the J call TRBJ1-3, with D perhaps TRBD1 (6 bases). The CDR3 spans 15 residues. V gave up 4 bases and J gave up 0 bases, with 10 bases separating them. CDR1 LGHDT and CDR2 YNNKEL come from the germline V gene (reference sequence). CDR3 loop: CASSRDTSSGNTIYF. Here the CDR3 DNA reads TGTGCCAGCAGCCGGGACACGAGCTCTGGAAACACCATATATTTT.

This chain uses TRBV7-2 with TRBJ1-5; D ambiguous. CDR1 and CDR2 from the germline V gene are SGHTA and FQGNSA. Between the trimmed V and J ends, which lost 4 bases and 7 bases, there was a span of 14 bases. The CDR3 is made up of 14 amino acids. The chain's CDR3 is CASSSLSGLQPQHF. The CDR3 DNA is TGTGCCAGCAGCTCCCTTAGCGGACTGCAGCCCCAGCATTTT. The full variable domain, in which reference TRBV7-2 and TRBJ1-5 provide the parts outside the CDR3, is GAGVSQSPSNKVTEKGKDVELRCDPISGHTALYWYRQSLGQGLEFLIYFQGNSAPDKSGLPSDRFSAERTGGSVSTLTIQRTQQEDSAVYLCASSSLSGLQPQHFGDGTRLSIL.

This clone was found once. CDR3 DNA: TGTGCCATCAGCCCAGGACCGGGACAGGGGAACACCATATATTTT. Protein sequence: CAISPGPGQGNTIYF. V gene TRBV10-3 combines with J gene TRBJ1-3; 10 bases are shared with TRBD1. The CDR3 covers 15 residues. Germline V lookup: CDR1 ENHRY, CDR2 SYGVKD. The V and J ends lost 6 bases and 7 bases, in that order; junction bases with no gene match: 9.

The chain recombines TRBV9 with TRBJ1-1; D unclear. The length of the CDR3 is 13 residues. The germline CDR1 and CDR2 sequences are SGDLS and YYNGEE. The V gene lost 0 bases and the J gene lost 4 bases, with 7 bases spanning the gap. The CDR3: CASSVVGSTEAFF. In DNA form, the CDR3 reads TGTGCCAGCAGCGTAGTTGGGAGCACTGAAGCTTTCTTT.

The V and J genes are TRBV10-3 and TRBJ1-2, with no clear D. Trimming removed 0 bases from V and 2 bases from J, with 13 bases in between. This CDR3 comprises 16 residues. CDR1 and CDR2 (germline): ENHRY, SYGVKD. The DNA for the CDR3 is TGTGCCATCAGTGAGTCGAGGCAAGTCATCAACTATGGCTACACCTTC. Translating it yields CAISESRQVINYGYTF.

The chain is built from TRBV5-6 and TRBJ2-5; 10 bases fit TRBD1. The CDR3 totals 14 residues. V shed 5 bases and J 4 bases; nucleotides not matched to a gene: 5. Germline V CDR1 and CDR2: SGHDT, YYEEEE. Here the CDR3 DNA reads TGTGCCAGCAGACGGACAGGGGGAAGAGAGACCCAGTACTTC. Its translation: CASRRTGGRETQYF.

This clone was found once. The V and J genes are TRBV5-6 and TRBJ2-4; the match to TRBD1 covers 10 bases. The V segment lost 2 bases and the J segment 4 bases; nucleotides outside the gene matches: 15. Germline values: CDR1 SGHDT, CDR2 YYEEEE. The CDR3 consists of 19 residues. The CDR3 is CASSFGDRGTPLLKNIQYF. The CDR3 bases are TGTGCCAGCAGCTTCGGGGACAGGGGCACTCCTTTGCTTAAAAACATTCAGTACTTC.